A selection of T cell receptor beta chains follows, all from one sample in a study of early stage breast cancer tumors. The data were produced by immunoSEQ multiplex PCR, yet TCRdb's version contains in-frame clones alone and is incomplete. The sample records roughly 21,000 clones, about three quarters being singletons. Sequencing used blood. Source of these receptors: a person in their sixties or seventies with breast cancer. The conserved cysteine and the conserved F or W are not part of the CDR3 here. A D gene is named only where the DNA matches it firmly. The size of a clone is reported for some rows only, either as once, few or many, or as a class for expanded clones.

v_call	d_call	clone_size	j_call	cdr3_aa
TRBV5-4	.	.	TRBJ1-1	ASSSDGGNTEAF
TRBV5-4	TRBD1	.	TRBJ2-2	ASSAGTGYPGELF
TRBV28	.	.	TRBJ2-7	ASSLGGATYEQY
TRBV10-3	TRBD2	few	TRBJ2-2	AIGLAGETGELF
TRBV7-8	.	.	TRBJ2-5	ASGETQY
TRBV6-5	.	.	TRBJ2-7	ASSEGYEQY
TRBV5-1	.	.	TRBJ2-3	ASSFGSSSTDTQY
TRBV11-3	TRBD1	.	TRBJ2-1	ASSQLRDRQFYNEQF
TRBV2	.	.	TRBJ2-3	ASSTGTRTDTQY
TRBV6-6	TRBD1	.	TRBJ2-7	ASSYPGTGSREQY
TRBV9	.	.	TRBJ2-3	ASSSTGFLGGHTQY
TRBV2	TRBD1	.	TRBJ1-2	ASRLQGAGYGYT
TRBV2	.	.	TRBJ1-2	ASFDGVYGYT
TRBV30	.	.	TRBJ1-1	AWIFGSLSLNTEAF
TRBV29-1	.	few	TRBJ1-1	SVGAAEAF
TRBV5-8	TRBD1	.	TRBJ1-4	ASIYGGEPYRGEKLF
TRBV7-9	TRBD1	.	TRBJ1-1	ASSPFPGGLDTEAF
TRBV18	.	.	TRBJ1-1	ASSPFKDTEAF
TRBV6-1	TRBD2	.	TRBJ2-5	ASIPSGSSTQY
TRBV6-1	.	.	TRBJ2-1	ASGEEVGSYNEQF
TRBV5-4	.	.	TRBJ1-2	ASSSGGRGDKYGYT
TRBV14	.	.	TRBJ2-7	ASSQPGLNYEQY
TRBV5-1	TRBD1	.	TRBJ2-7	ASSRGQGAYEQY
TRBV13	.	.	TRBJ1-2	ASSLGGPGYGYT
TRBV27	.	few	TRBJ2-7	ASSAMPTGVNYEQY
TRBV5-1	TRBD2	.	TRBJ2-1	ASSLGPAGGPYNEQF
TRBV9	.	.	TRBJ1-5	ASSAQGFPQH
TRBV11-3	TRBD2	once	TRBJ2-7	ASSVAGTRSYEQY
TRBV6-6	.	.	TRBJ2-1	ASSYTRGGLGNEQF
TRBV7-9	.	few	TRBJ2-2	ASNLPQNTGELF
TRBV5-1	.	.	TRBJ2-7	ASSSTTGAYEQY
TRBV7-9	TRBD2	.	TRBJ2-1	ASSVAGGYNEQF
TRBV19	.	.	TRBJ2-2	ASRLGGNTGELF
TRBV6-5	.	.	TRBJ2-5	ASSPRLGGETQY
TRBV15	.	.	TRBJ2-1	ATRTKNEQF
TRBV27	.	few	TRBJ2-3	ASSRSTDTQY
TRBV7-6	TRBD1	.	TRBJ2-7	ASSRRTGGGDEQY
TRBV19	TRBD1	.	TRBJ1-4	ASSPAGTGTTNEKLF
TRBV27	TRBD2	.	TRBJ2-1	ASSFESGRIKQF
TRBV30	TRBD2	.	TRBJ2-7	AWTIWGGYEQY
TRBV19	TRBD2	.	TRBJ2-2	ASRSSGTVTGELF
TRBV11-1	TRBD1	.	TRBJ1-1	ASSHTGGRTEAF
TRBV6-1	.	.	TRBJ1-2	ASRSYGYT
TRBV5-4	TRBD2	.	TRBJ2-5	ASSPVGSSRGVETQY
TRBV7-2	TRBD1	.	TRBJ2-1	ASSFVGTDNEQF
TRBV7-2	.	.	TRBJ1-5	ASSLDGGQPQH
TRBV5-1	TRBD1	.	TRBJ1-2	ASSRDRGYGYT